The sequence of this T cell receptor beta chain was determined in a study of siplizumab effects on memory and regulatory T cells. This clone was counted a few times. The protocol was immunoSEQ multiplex PCR, while the TCRdb copy is restricted to in-frame clones and leaves out a portion. Seen here are about 100,000 clones, 85% to 95% observed once, and the top ten hold 1% to 1.5%. From germline, CDR1 is LNHNV and CDR2 YYDKDF (reference sequence). The CDR3 is 17 amino acids. V lost 5 bases to trimming and J lost 4 bases, with 22 bases between them. The sequenced sample consisted of non-Treg CD4+ T cells sorted from blood. This TCR came from a human donor in good health. The V gene is TRBV15, the J gene TRBJ2-3; D is uncertain. CDR3 in DNA: TGTGCCACCAGCGAGTTCAGACTCCCCCAAGGCTCAGATACGCAGTATTTT. Residues: CATSEFRLPQGSDTQYF.